What follows describes a single TCR beta chain. Its antigen is unknown. The sample is drawn from a study of T-cell reconstitution after alpha-beta-depleted transplantation in children. Overall study results and limits: Newly generated T cells supplied most T-cell counts and diversity one year post-transplant. Reportedly, alpha-beta T cells present about two months post-transplant originated from several hundred expanded clones of graft origin. Surviving recipient T cells and thymic progenitors accounted for the high day-60 TCRbeta diversity observed in some patients.

The TCRbeta library was prepared with unique molecular identifiers. TCRdb re-called the PCR reads with MiXCR, one entry per CDR3 protein. The sample lists approximately 500,000 distinct CDR3 sequences, roughly 27% occurring once. Trimming at V came to 3 bases and at J to 4 bases, leaving 6 bases not matched to a gene. Germline lookup yields CDR1 SGHRS and CDR2 YFSETQ. The CDR3 totals 14 residues. This specimen was PBMCs, taken before TCRalphabeta/CD19-depleted stem cell transplant. This clonotype was sampled from a boy under two years old with Wiskott-Aldrich syndrome, due to receive a stem cell transplant. The V and J genes are TRBV5-1 and TRBJ2-7; TRBD1 aligns across 8 bases. CDR3 sequence: CASSSTGGRYEQYF. The CDR3 DNA sequence: TGCGCCAGCAGCTCTACAGGGGGTCGGTACGAGCAGTACTTC.